This T cell receptor (beta chain) came from a study of T cell responses to AZD1222 COVID-19 vaccine. Study-level background: The analysis combined second doses at about 4 or about 12 weeks.

Concerning this clone: Its antigen is not known.

Study-wide results and caveats: Spike-specific TCR breadth and depth grew following two AZD1222 doses. Reports say nearly half of spike-specific TCRs go after unmutated variant regions.

Clones were sequenced by immunoSEQ multiplex PCR, and TCRdb holds only the in-frame ones, with some missing. The table has around 130,000 clones, approximately 94% seen once. V was trimmed by 5 bases and J by 6 bases, leaving 11 bases between them. Germline V gene data show CDR1 as PRHDT and CDR2 as FYEKMQ (reference sequence). The CDR3 has 12 amino acids. The sample here was peripheral blood, taken on day 0 of AZD1222 vaccination. The TCR originated in an adult in good health. The chain uses TRBV13 and TRBJ2-7; tentatively, D is TRBD2 (5 bases). CDR3 in DNA: TGTGCCAGCAGCCGAGGCCGGGGCGAGCAGTACTTC. This encodes CASSRGRGEQYF.